This TCR beta chain was documented in a study of beta chain features in type 1 diabetes. Turning to the study itself: No age, gender or cell yield differences were seen between patients and healthy donors.

Expressed TCRB transcripts were sequenced because the entire RNA isolate underwent reverse transcription. The assay was immunoSEQ multiplex PCR, and TCRdb's table has in-frame clones only and misses some. The sample yields around 710,000 clones, around 12% seen once. Findings and caveats of the study: Moderate but significant shortening of TCRB CDR3s was recorded in all four CD4+ subsets from Type 1 diabetes patients.

This clone appeared a few times. Antigen unknown. Per germline, CDR1 SGHTA and CDR2 FQGTGA. The CDR3 contains 13 residues. Trimming removed 5 bases from V and 6 bases from J; junction bases left unmatched: 4. The specimen sequenced was naive CD4+ T cells from blood. This clonotype originated in a man aged 25 to 45 with type 1 diabetes. J is TRBJ2-1 and V is TRBV7-3; 7 nucleotides align to TRBD1. The CDR3 sequence is CASSPRDSNEQFF. In DNA form, the CDR3 reads TGTGCCAGCAGCCCGAGGGACAGCAATGAGCAGTTCTTC.